Sequencing of this T cell receptor beta chain was carried out in a study of blood T cell repertoires in COVID-19. Across the whole study: The cDNA or gDNA used as material had been derived from T cells, B-cell-depleted T cells, or PBMCs.

Seattle patient enrollment occurred during active infection, with longitudinal follow-up thereafter. Data came from immunoSEQ multiplex PCR; TCRdb stores just in-frame clones and leaves some out. Of 250,000 to 400,000 clones in the sample, more than 70% were seen once. This clone occurred a few times. The material sequenced was peripheral blood. This clonotype originated in a woman in her twenties or thirties with COVID-19, enrolled during active disease.

CDR3 loop: CASSQLFLRSGANVLTF. DNA of the CDR3: TGCGCCAGCAGCCAGTTATTCCTCCGCTCTGGGGCCAACGTCCTGACTTTC. The chain joins TRBV4-1 to TRBJ2-6; D unresolved. Trimming removed 3 bases at V and 0 bases at J, with 12 bases between. Per germline, CDR1 MGHRA and CDR2 YSYEKL. The CDR3 spans 17 residues.